The present T cell receptor (beta chain) was sequenced within a study of shared clonotypes between healthy human individuals. Study information: Donors were two women and a few men aged 18 to 49. General study findings and limits: Generally, naive subsets came out with larger estimated richness than memory subsets. Clonotype sharing among donors was thought likely to change with sequencing depth.

The method was immunoSEQ multiplex PCR; TCRdb's version includes in-frame clones alone and lacks a portion of them. The table has about 1.5 million clones, roughly 96% seen once. As to this clone: The antigen remains unidentified.

CDR3 length: 13 residues. Germline lookup yields CDR1 SGHDN and CDR2 FVKESK. The V gene lost 4 bases and the J gene lost 3 bases, with 7 bases spanning the gap. Source material: naive CD4+ T cells sorted from blood. The sample's subset: CD45RA+ positively selected. This chain uses TRBV14 with TRBJ2-1; D gene uncertain. This sequence originates from a man aged 30-40 years in good health. This CDR3 is CASSPRDYNEQFF. For the CDR3, the DNA is TGTGCCAGCAGCCCAAGGGACTACAATGAGCAGTTCTTC. The entire variable domain, with the rest obtained from reference TRBV14 and TRBJ2-1, is as follows: EAGVTQFPSHSVIEKGQTVTLRCDPISGHDNLYWYRRVMGKEIKFLLHFVKESKQDESGMPNNRFLAERTGGTYSTLKVQPAELEDSGVYFCASSPRDYNEQFFGPGTRLTVL.